Sequencing of this T cell receptor (beta chain) was carried out in a study of blood T cell repertoires in COVID-19. Study information: Samples came from the United States, Italy and Spain, spanning acute and convalescent COVID-19.

Participant age was roughly 18 to 90 years, and participants resided in 25 or so US areas. Cohorts were assigned according to the clinical history that participants reported. Source study methods: Quantification of nucleated cells was approximated via reference gene primer amplification. The method was immunoSEQ multiplex PCR; TCRdb's version includes in-frame clones alone and lacks a portion of them. V, J and clone size reflect that table, while D and trimming were determined from the DNA. The sample includes 150,000 to 200,000 clones, 75% to 85% of them seen just once. The sample taken for sequencing was PBMCs or T cells enriched from blood (not recorded which). This receptor was identified in a woman between 50 and 59 years old with acute COVID-19.

In DNA form, the CDR3 reads TGCGCCAGCAGCCAACTGACAGGGGTTCCCTATAATTCACCCCTCCACTTT. The encoded protein is CASSQLTGVPYNSPLHF. This chain uses TRBV4-3 with TRBJ1-6; 8 nucleotides match TRBD1. Germline CDR1 is LGHNA and CDR2 is YSLEER. The CDR3 spans 17 residues. V lost 2 bases to trimming and J lost 2 bases; unmatched junction nucleotides: 5.